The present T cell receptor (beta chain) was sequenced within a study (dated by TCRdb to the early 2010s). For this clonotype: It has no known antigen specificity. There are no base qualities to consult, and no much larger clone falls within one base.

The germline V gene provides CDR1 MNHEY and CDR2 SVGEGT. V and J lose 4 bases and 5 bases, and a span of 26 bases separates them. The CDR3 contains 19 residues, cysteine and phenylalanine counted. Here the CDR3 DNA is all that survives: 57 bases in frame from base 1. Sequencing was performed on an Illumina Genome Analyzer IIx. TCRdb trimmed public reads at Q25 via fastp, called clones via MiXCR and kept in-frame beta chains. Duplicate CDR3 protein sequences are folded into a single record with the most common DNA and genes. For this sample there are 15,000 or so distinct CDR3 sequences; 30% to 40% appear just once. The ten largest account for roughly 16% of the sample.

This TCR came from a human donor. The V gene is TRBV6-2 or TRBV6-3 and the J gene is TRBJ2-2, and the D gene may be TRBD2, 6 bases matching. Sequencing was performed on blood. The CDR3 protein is CASSSISGRHGGRTGELFF. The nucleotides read TGTGCCAGCAGTTCGATAAGCGGCCGCCATGGAGGGAGAACCGGGGAGCTGTTTTTT.